This T cell receptor beta chain was retrieved from a study of blood T cell repertoires in COVID-19. The wider study: Researchers got acute and convalescent COVID-19 samples from the United States, Italy and Spain. The cDNA or gDNA used as material had been derived from T cells, B-cell-depleted T cells, or PBMCs.

Authors' analysis steps: Nucleated cell number was recorded as an estimate derived from reference gene primer amplification. Libraries were prepared by immunoSEQ multiplex PCR; TCRdb keeps only in-frame clonotypes and omits some of them. V, J and clone size are taken as reported in that table, and D and trimming were inferred from the DNA itself. The table shows nearly 45,000 clones, with around 80% occurring only once. V trimming: 4 bases; J trimming: 2 bases; junction bases outside the gene matches: 7. CDR1 and CDR2 (germline): LNHDA, SQIVND (reference sequence). The CDR3 has 15 residues. This clone was counted at least ten times.

The specimen sequenced was peripheral blood. The chain couples TRBV19 to TRBJ2-7; 8 nucleotides line up with TRBD1. The receptor was isolated from a human donor in a cohort sampled during active COVID-19. DNA for the CDR3: TGTGCCAGTAGTAGAGGGACAGGTGCGACCTACGAGCAGTACGTC. As protein: CASSRGTGATYEQYV.